This entry lists 5 T cell receptor beta chains sequenced from one sample in a study of blood T cell repertoires in COVID-19. Profiled with immunoSEQ multiplex PCR; TCRdb holds only in-frame clones, not every one. This sample has 150,000 to 200,000 clones, with less than 85% found just once. Sequencing was done on a sample of PBMCs or T cells enriched from blood (not recorded which). All receptors come from a man between 45 and 60 years old who had recovered from COVID-19.

The table lists this clone with a count of one. The V call is TRBV5-4, the J call TRBJ1-3; a possible D gene is TRBD1 (6 bases). Trimming cost V 4 bases and J 6 bases, with 17 bases left between them. CDR1 is SGHNT and CDR2 is YYREEE in the germline V gene (reference sequence). The CDR3 loop spans 15 amino acids. The CDR3 spells CASSPGGPGANTIYF. CDR3 DNA: TGTGCCAGCAGCCCCGGCGGGCCAGGGGCAAACACCATATATTTT. The full variable domain, completed using reference TRBV5-4 and TRBJ1-3, is ETGVTQSPTHLIKTRGQQVTLRCSSQSGHNTVSWYQQALGQGPQFIFQYYREEENGRGNFPPRFSGLQFPNYSSELNVNALELDDSALYLCASSPGGPGANTIYFGEGSWLTVV.

The chain recombines TRBV5-6 with TRBJ2-3, with D maybe TRBD2 (7 bases). The CDR3 runs to 16 residues. Germline V gene lookup returns CDR1 SGHDT and CDR2 YYEEEE. With 4 bases removed from V and 1 base from J, the gap between germline ends came to 16 bases. CDR3 nucleotides: TGTGCCAGCAGCCAACAGAGGGGGGGCCGCACAGATACGCAGTATTTT. It encodes CASSQQRGGRTDTQYF.

The gene calls are TRBV21-1 and TRBJ1-2. TRBV21-1 is a known pseudogene. The CDR3 runs to 10 residues. Here the CDR3 DNA reads TGTGCCAGCAGCGCGGTGGGCTACACCTTC. Residues: CASSAVGYTF.

This chain's CDR3 is CASSSGTGKDEQYF. In nucleotides, the CDR3 is TGTGCCAGCAGCTCCGGGACAGGGAAGGACGAGCAGTACTTC. The chain is built from TRBV7-9 and TRBJ2-7, with TRBD1 identical over 9 bases. J was trimmed by 5 bases and V by 4 bases; bases with no gene match: 6. The CDR3 sequence is 14 residues long. Per the germline V gene, CDR1 is SEHNR and CDR2 is FQNEAQ (reference sequence).

The J gene is TRBJ1-5, the V gene TRBV6-5; 8 bases map to TRBD1. Germline-derived CDR1 and CDR2 are MNHEY and SVGAGI. CDR3 length equals 16 residues. J was trimmed by 9 bases and V by 0 bases; bases with no gene match: 10. CDR3 bases: TGTGCCAGCAGTTACTCGAGGTCAGGGGGCGACCGGCCCCAGCATTTT. This encodes CASSYSRSGGDRPQHF.